Ten or more counts support the clone carrying this T cell receptor beta chain. Its antigen remains unidentified. The data belong to a study of T cells in Graves' hyperthyroidism and ophthalmopathy. General study points: Among clonotypes expanded in thyroid above 0.001, most were also found in blood.

TCR beta CDR3 regions were amplified from RNA. RT-PCR in the first round (using the HTBI primer set) targeted the TCR CDR3. TCRdb redid the calling of the multiplex PCR reads with MiXCR, one entry per CDR3 protein. The sample has more than 550,000 distinct CDR3 sequences; 15% to 20% are singletons. Trimming took 5 bases from V and 4 from J, leaving 14 bases between them. CDR1 MDHEN and CDR2 SYDVKM come from the germline V gene. This CDR3 contains 14 residues. On the basis of clinical symptoms, serum thyroxine and TRAb, thyroid ultrasound and orbital computed tomography, diagnoses were made. Fresh peripheral blood, around 10 ml of it, supplied the PBMCs.

This chain connects TRBV28 to TRBJ1-2; tentatively, D is TRBD1 (6 bases). The source is a man in his fifties with Graves' hyperthyroidism. The sample taken for sequencing was blood. CDR3 region: CASSPGQRRYGYTF. CDR3 coding DNA: TGTGCCAGCAGTCCTGGACAGAGACGCTATGGCTACACCTTC.